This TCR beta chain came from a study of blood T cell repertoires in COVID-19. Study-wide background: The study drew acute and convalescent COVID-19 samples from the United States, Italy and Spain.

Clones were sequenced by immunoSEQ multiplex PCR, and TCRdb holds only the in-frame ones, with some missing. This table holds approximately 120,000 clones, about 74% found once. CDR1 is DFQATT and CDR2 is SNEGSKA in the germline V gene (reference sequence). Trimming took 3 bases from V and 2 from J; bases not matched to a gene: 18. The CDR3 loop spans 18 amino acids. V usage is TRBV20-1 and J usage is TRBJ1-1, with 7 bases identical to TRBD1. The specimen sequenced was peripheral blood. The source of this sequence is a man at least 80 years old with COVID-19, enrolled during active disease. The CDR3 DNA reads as TGCAGTGCTAGTCCCGAGGGGGCCGGGGCTGGAATAAACACTGAAGCTTTCTTT. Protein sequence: CSASPEGAGAGINTEAFF.